These T cell receptor beta chains were read from a single sample in a study of cytomegalovirus exposure and HLA in healthy donors. Measured with immunoSEQ multiplex PCR; TCRdb has only the in-frame clones, and not every one. The table has roughly 100,000 clones, 75% to 90% seen once; the top ten hold approximately 6.9%. Sequenced: PBMCs. The receptor set was obtained from a young man in good health and CMV-seropositive. CDR3s include the opening cysteine and the closing phenylalanine or tryptophan. D genes are given only for firm matches. Rows give clone size only sometimes, using once, few, many, or a class for an expanded clone.

cdr3_aa	cdr3_nt	d_call	v_call	cdr3_length	j_call	clone_size
CASSHQRRGEGSPLHF	TGCGCCAGCAGCCACCAGCGCCGGGGGGAGGGATCACCCCTCCACTTT	NA	TRBV4-1	16	TRBJ1-6	once
CASSIEGQGASKNIQYF	TGTGCCAGTAGTATAGAAGGACAGGGGGCGTCCAAAAACATTCAGTACTTC	TRBD1	TRBV19	17	TRBJ2-4	NA
CASSDYRGSRPNEQFF	TGTGCCAGCAGTGATTACAGGGGTTCTCGGCCAAATGAGCAGTTCTTC	TRBD1	TRBV6-1	16	TRBJ2-1	NA
CASSLGGGPYEQYF	TGTGCCAGCAGCTTGGGGGGGGGACCCTACGAGCAGTACTTC	TRBD2	TRBV5-4	14	TRBJ2-7	few
CAWSVRSNYGYTF	TGTGCCTGGAGTGTACGCAGTAACTATGGCTACACCTTC	NA	TRBV30	13	TRBJ1-2	few
CASRPGGSTGELFF	TGTGCCAGCAGGCCAGGGGGCAGTACCGGGGAGCTGTTTTTT	TRBD1	TRBV6-5	14	TRBJ2-2	NA
CASSLSSEAFF	TGTGCCAGCAGCTTATCCTCGGAAGCTTTCTTT	NA	TRBV7-2	11	TRBJ1-1	NA
CATSRDHQGHNPF	TGTGCCACCAGCAGAGATCATCAGGGTCATAACCCCTTC	NA	TRBV15	13	TRBJ2-7	NA
CASSLGVLETQYF	TGTGCCAGCAGCTTGGGAGTTTTGGAGACCCAGTACTTC	NA	TRBV5-4	13	TRBJ2-5	NA
CASSVRDRGKSEDTQYF	TGTGCCAGCAGTGTCCGGGACAGGGGCAAATCAGAGGATACGCAGTATTTT	TRBD1	TRBV25-1	17	TRBJ2-3	NA
CAIMAGGLGNTEAFF	TGTGCCATCATGGCAGGGGGCCTCGGGAACACTGAAGCTTTCTTT	TRBD1	TRBV10-3	15	TRBJ1-1	NA
CASSHLRAGNTIYF	TGTGCCAGCAGCCACCTCCGGGCTGGAAACACCATATATTTT	NA	TRBV14	14	TRBJ1-3	NA
CAWSVGGAGELFF	TGTGCCTGGAGTGTCGGGGGGGCCGGGGAGCTGTTTTTT	TRBD2	TRBV30	13	TRBJ2-2	once
CASSAGSAGGLETQYF	TGTGCCAGCAGCGCGGGGAGCGCGGGGGGGCTAGAGACCCAGTACTTC	TRBD2	TRBV9	16	TRBJ2-5	few
CAWSLAGGPLDTQYF	TGTGCCTGGTCACTAGCGGGGGGGCCTCTAGATACGCAGTATTTT	TRBD2	TRBV30	15	TRBJ2-3	NA
CASSPGRAYGYTF	TGTGCCAGTAGTCCCGGCAGGGCCTATGGCTACACCTTC	NA	TRBV19	13	TRBJ1-2	NA
CASSFAGGQNEQYF	TGTGCCAGCAGTTTCGCAGGGGGGCAAAACGAGCAGTACTTC	NA	TRBV28	14	TRBJ2-7	NA
CASGRDFDNYGYTF	TGTGCCAGCGGCCGGGACTTCGATAACTATGGCTACACCTTC	NA	TRBV6-6	14	TRBJ1-2	NA
CASSIEVGTLNEQFF	TGTGCCAGTAGTATAGAGGTGGGGACATTGAATGAGCAGTTCTTC	NA	TRBV19	15	TRBJ2-1	NA
CASSHTGKNEAFF	TGCGCCAGCAGCCACACAGGGAAGAATGAAGCTTTCTTT	NA	TRBV4-1	13	TRBJ1-1	NA
CASSLGQGLTDTQYF	TGCGCCAGCAGCCTGGGCCAGGGGCTCACAGATACGCAGTATTTT	NA	TRBV5-1	15	TRBJ2-3	NA
CASSLGLGGATSSYNEQFF	TGCGCCAGCAGCTTGGGACTAGGGGGGGCGACGAGCTCCTACAATGAGCAGTTCTTC	NA	TRBV5-1	19	TRBJ2-1	once
CASSQDPNSPLHF	TGTGCCAGCAGCCAAGATCCGAATTCACCCCTCCACTTT	NA	TRBV4-2	13	TRBJ1-6	NA
CASISIAGSSYNEQFF	TGCGCCAGCATTTCCATAGCGGGGAGCTCCTACAATGAGCAGTTCTTC	TRBD2	TRBV5-1	16	TRBJ2-1	once
CASSFRGEAFF	TGTGCCAGCAGCTTCAGGGGGGAAGCTTTCTTT	TRBD1	TRBV5-6	11	TRBJ1-1	few
CAISDRTRGGEQYF	TGTGCCATCAGTGACAGGACACGGGGGGGCGAGCAGTACTTC	TRBD2	TRBV10-3	14	TRBJ2-7	NA
CASSLGGWQPQHF	TGTGCCAGCAGTTTGGGGGGATGGCAGCCCCAGCATTTT	NA	TRBV27	13	TRBJ1-5	NA
CASVAGRTDTQYF	TGTGCCAGTGTAGCGGGGCGCACAGATACGCAGTATTTT	TRBD2	TRBV2	13	TRBJ2-3	NA
CASRTGADQPQHF	TGTGCCAGTCGGACAGGGGCGGACCAGCCCCAGCATTTT	TRBD1	TRBV6-1	13	TRBJ1-5	NA
CASSESGGTAYEQYF	TGTGCCAGCAGTGAATCGGGGGGCACTGCGTACGAGCAGTACTTC	NA	TRBV2	15	TRBJ2-7	NA
CASSDERGGRGEQFF	TGTGCCAGCAGTGACGAAAGGGGGGGCCGGGGTGAGCAGTTCTTC	NA	TRBV6-4	15	TRBJ2-1	NA
CASAGVGQPQHF	TGTGCCAGCGCAGGGGTAGGTCAGCCCCAGCATTTT	NA	TRBV27	12	TRBJ1-5	NA
CASSLADRGDTEAFF	TGTGCCAGCAGCTTGGCCGACAGGGGGGACACTGAAGCTTTCTTT	TRBD1	TRBV5-4	15	TRBJ1-1	NA
CASRTSDRGEYEQYF	TGTGCCAGCAGAACCTCCGACAGGGGTGAATACGAGCAGTACTTC	TRBD1	TRBV5-4	15	TRBJ2-7	once
CASRTDREYGYTF	TGTGCCAGCAGAACGGACAGGGAATATGGCTACACCTTC	TRBD1	TRBV6-1	13	TRBJ1-2	once
CASRVDRAPFVGEQYF	TGTGCCAGCAGGGTTGACAGGGCCCCTTTTGTTGGGGAGCAGTACTTC	TRBD1	TRBV11-2	16	TRBJ2-7	NA
CASSLQSGSEQYF	TGTGCCAGCAGCTTACAGTCAGGCTCTGAGCAGTACTTC	NA	TRBV7-8	13	TRBJ2-7	NA
CASSLRSTNSPLHF	TGTGCCAGCAGTCTAAGATCCACTAATTCACCCCTCCACTTT	NA	TRBV25-1	14	TRBJ1-6	once
CASSLKYPTGASEQYF	TGTGCCAGCAGTCTCAAATACCCGACAGGGGCGTCCGAGCAGTACTTC	TRBD1	TRBV27	16	TRBJ2-7	NA
CASSPDRGLNTEAFF	TGTGCCAGCAGTCCGGACAGGGGACTGAACACTGAAGCTTTCTTT	TRBD1	TRBV28	15	TRBJ1-1	once
CASSLLTRVDQPQHF	TGTGCCAGCAGCTTGTTAACCAGGGTGGATCAGCCCCAGCATTTT	NA	TRBV5-6	15	TRBJ1-5	NA
CASSSRDRKAFF	TGTGCCAGCAGTTCTCGGGACAGGAAAGCTTTCTTT	TRBD1	TRBV28	12	TRBJ1-1	NA
CASSPRGPRGPGDTQYF	TGCGCCAGCAGCCCCCGGGGACCGCGGGGCCCGGGGGATACGCAGTATTTT	NA	TRBV4-1	17	TRBJ2-3	NA
CASSPDPGEEAFF	TGTGCCAGCTCACCGGATCCGGGAGAAGAAGCTTTCTTT	NA	TRBV18	13	TRBJ1-1	once
CASSPDRNSPLHF	TGTGCCAGCAGCCCCGACAGAAATTCACCCCTCCACTTT	NA	TRBV11-2	13	TRBJ1-6	NA
CASSSDRGDTGELFF	TGTGCCAGCAGTTCTGACAGGGGCGACACCGGGGAGCTGTTTTTT	TRBD1	TRBV6-4	15	TRBJ2-2	NA
CASSVGYRARGEKLFF	TGTGCCAGCAGCGTAGGGTACAGGGCGCGAGGTGAAAAACTGTTTTTT	NA	TRBV9	16	TRBJ1-4	NA
CATSRDRGFSGNTIYF	TGTGCCACCAGCAGAGACAGGGGGTTCTCTGGAAACACCATATATTTT	TRBD1	TRBV15	16	TRBJ1-3	NA